Each of the 30 T cell receptor beta chains below was sequenced from the same sample in a study of shared clonotypes between healthy human individuals. Sequencing was performed with immunoSEQ multiplex PCR; in TCRdb, only in-frame clones are kept and a portion is missing. The profile covers nearly 500,000 clones, with about three quarters appearing a single time and roughly 13% taken by the ten largest. The source material was PBMCs. These TCRs come from a woman in her 40s in good health. Some clones in this sample may be carry-over from other donors' samples.

Worth noting for this clone: This sequence is one base from a far larger clone and is likely a read error. J is TRBJ2-2 and V is TRBV4-1, with unresolved D. Trimming left V 0 bases short and J 4 bases short, with 15 bases between. Germline loops: CDR1 MGHRA, CDR2 YSYEKL. CDR3 length: 17 amino acids. CDR3 DNA: TGCGCCAGCAGCCAAGAGGTTCGGGTCTGGTTCACCGGGGAGCTGTTTTTT. This gives the protein CASSQEVRVWFTGELFF.

The rearrangement links TRBV27 to TRBJ2-3; 8 nucleotides match TRBD1. J lost 2 bases, V lost 0 bases, and 1 base had no gene match. There are 15 residues in the CDR3. Germline V lookup: CDR1 MNHEY, CDR2 SMNVEV (reference sequence). The CDR3 nucleotides read TGTGCCAGCAGTTTATCGGGACAGGCCACAGATACGCAGTATTTT. It is translated as CASSLSGQATDTQYF.

The chain recombines TRBV28 with TRBJ2-1; TRBD1 aligns across 12 bases. V shed 6 bases, J shed 9 bases, and the junction held 3 bases outside the gene matches. Germline V gene lookup returns CDR1 MDHEN and CDR2 SYDVKM. The CDR3 extends over 13 amino acids. CDR3 bases: TGTGCCAGCAGGGGGACAGGGGGCGGTGAGCAGTTCTTC. It codes for CASRGTGGGEQFF.

This clone was observed a single time. This chain links TRBV6-1 with TRBJ2-7; D not certain. Germline V lookup: CDR1 MNHNS, CDR2 SASEGT. Trimming left V 6 bases short and J 5 bases short, with 14 bases between. The CDR3 runs to 13 residues. CDR3 nucleotides: TGTGCCAGCAGCCCGGGTAGCACCGACGAGCAGTACTTC. Translated: CASSPGSTDEQYF.

The chain recombines TRBV29-1 with TRBJ2-3; D uncertain. The germline CDR1 and CDR2 sequences are SQVTM and ANQGSEA. The CDR3 has 13 amino acids. Trimming pared 0 bases from V and 1 base from J, leaving 5 bases between. This chain's CDR3 is CSVEELGTDTQYF. The CDR3, as DNA: TGCAGCGTTGAAGAACTTGGCACAGATACGCAGTATTTT.

The V and J genes are TRBV7-6 and TRBJ2-3, with D tentatively TRBD2 (6 bases). Trimming removed 5 bases from V and 4 bases from J, with 13 bases in between. The CDR3 extends over 14 amino acids. Germline lookup yields CDR1 SGHVS and CDR2 FNYEAQ. The CDR3 DNA is TGTGCCAGCAGCAATGTCGGGGGACCAGATACGCAGTATTTT. It specifies CASSNVGGPDTQYF.

The chain uses TRBV4-1 and TRBJ1-1; TRBD1 aligns across 8 bases. In germline, CDR1 is MGHRA, CDR2 YSYEKL. The CDR3 consists of 15 residues. V was clipped by 4 bases and J by 0 bases; unmatched bases: 4. The CDR3 DNA reads TGCGCCAGCAGCCTTCGACAGGGGCTGAACACTGAAGCTTTCTTT. It specifies CASSLRQGLNTEAFF.

For this clone: Only one base separates this from a far larger clonotype, so it likely reflects a read error. V and J are TRBV18 and TRBJ2-5, with D possibly matching TRBD2 (6 bases). This CDR3 region has 14 residues. Germline V CDR1 and CDR2: KGHSH, LQKENI. For the CDR3, the DNA is TGTGCCAGCTCTGACAGCGTGGGGGGAGAGATCCAGTACTTC. It encodes CASSDSVGGEIQYF. The whole variable domain, remainder taken from reference TRBV18 and TRBJ2-5, is NAGVMQNPRHLVRRRGQEARLRCSPMKGHSHVYWYRQLPEEGLKFMVYLQKENIIDESGMPKERFSAEFPKEGPSILRIQQVVRGDSAAYFCASSDSVGGEIQYFGPGTRLLVL.

The chain is built from TRBV27 and TRBJ2-7, with 8 bases identical to TRBD1. Germline V lookup: CDR1 MNHEY, CDR2 SMNVEV (reference sequence). The CDR3 is made up of 16 amino acids. V lost 5 bases and J lost 7; bases outside the gene matches: 16. The CDR3 loop is CASSHPQGAGLGEQYF. The CDR3 DNA reads TGTGCCAGCAGTCATCCCCAGGGGGCGGGCCTGGGGGAGCAGTACTTC.

J is TRBJ2-3 and V is TRBV28; D perhaps matches TRBD1 (6 bases). The CDR3 runs to 13 residues. Germline values: CDR1 MDHEN, CDR2 SYDVKM. V lost 4 bases and J lost 3, with 8 bases in between. In DNA form, the CDR3 reads TGTGCCAGCAGTTACAGGGATACAGATACGCAGTATTTT. Its protein product is CASSYRDTDTQYF.

The genes are TRBV15 and TRBJ1-4; a weak D match, TRBD1 (5 bases). The CDR3 consists of 15 residues. Between the trimmed V and J ends, which lost 3 bases and 8 bases, there was a span of 16 bases. Germline CDR1 and CDR2: LNHNV and YYDKDF (reference sequence). The CDR3: CATSSYAGPGEKLFF. CDR3 DNA sequence: TGTGCCACCAGCAGTTATGCGGGGCCAGGGGAAAAACTGTTTTTT.

V and J are TRBV7-6 and TRBJ2-7; 7 bases match TRBD1. The CDR3 consists of 18 residues. Germline values: CDR1 SGHVS, CDR2 FNYEAQ. The ends lost 5 bases at V and 3 bases at J; junction bases unmatched: 19. DNA of the CDR3: TGTGCCAGCAGCCAACCGGTAGACAGGGTAGATGGGAACTACGAGCAGTACTTC. This translates into CASSQPVDRVDGNYEQYF.

CDR3 in amino acids: CSVEATGTPTQQYF. The CDR3 nucleotides are TGCAGCGTTGAAGCGACAGGTACCCCGACCCAGCAGTACTTC. The gene calls are TRBV29-1 and TRBJ2-7; D is possibly TRBD1 (6 bases). CDR3 length: 14 amino acids. Germline-derived CDR1 and CDR2 are SQVTM and ANQGSEA. Trimming left V 1 base short and J 8 bases short, with 18 bases between.

The J gene is TRBJ2-7, the V gene TRBV5-1; D is uncertain. The CDR3 runs to 12 residues. With 1 base removed from V and 5 bases from J, the gap between germline ends came to 7 bases. Per the germline V gene, CDR1 is SGHRS and CDR2 is YFSETQ. The CDR3 is CASSLFGHEQYF. The CDR3, as DNA: TGCGCCAGCAGCTTGTTTGGCCACGAGCAGTACTTC.

The chain couples TRBV6-1 to TRBJ1-5; TRBD1 might be the D (6 bases). Germline CDR1 and CDR2: MNHNS and SASEGT. This CDR3 is 14 amino acids long. The germline V and J ends were trimmed by 6 bases and 4 bases, with 13 bases remaining between them. DNA of the CDR3: TGTGCCAGCAGGGCCGGGGGGGCGAATCAGCCCCAGCATTTT. This sequence encodes CASRAGGANQPQHF.

The gene calls are TRBV14 and TRBJ2-4; no clear D. The CDR3 length is 15 residues. Trimming left V 3 bases short and J 0 bases short, with 9 bases between. Germline V lookup: CDR1 SGHDN, CDR2 FVKESK. The CDR3 loop is CASSHLDPAKNIQYF. DNA for the CDR3: TGTGCCAGCAGCCACTTGGACCCAGCCAAAAACATTCAGTACTTC.

The chain recombines TRBV6-1 with TRBJ1-2; D not resolved. This CDR3 comprises 13 residues. CDR1 and CDR2 from the germline V gene are MNHNS and SASEGT. V gave up 3 bases and J gave up 1 base, with 6 bases separating them. For the CDR3, the DNA is TGTGCCAGCAGTGAGCACATTAACTATGGCTACACCTTC. Protein: CASSEHINYGYTF.

J is TRBJ2-1 and V is TRBV11-3; D uncertain. V was clipped by 0 bases and J by 7 bases, with 7 bases between them. Germline loops: CDR1 SGHNT, CDR2 YENEEA. The CDR3 has 13 amino acids. The CDR3 bases are TGTGCCAGCAGCTTAGAATTGGAAAATGAGCAGTTCTTC. Protein product: CASSLELENEQFF.

As DNA, the CDR3 is TGTGCCAGCAGCTTAGGCAGGGGGCGCAACAATGAGCAGTTCTTC. Its protein is CASSLGRGRNNEQFF. V and J are TRBV11-3 and TRBJ2-1, with 8 nucleotides matching TRBD1. Germline trimming cut 1 base from V and 5 bases from J; bases unmatched to any gene: 4. This CDR3 contains 15 residues. Per germline, CDR1 SGHNT and CDR2 YENEEA.

In this sample, this clone turned up many times. J is TRBJ1-4 and V is TRBV2, with unresolved D. Germline-derived CDR1 and CDR2 are SNHLY and FYNNEI. The CDR3 runs 10 residues. Trimming took 4 bases from V and 13 from J, leaving 7 bases between them. The CDR3: CASSAGRLFF. In nucleotides, the CDR3 is TGTGCCAGCAGTGCAGGACGACTGTTTTTT.

This chain uses TRBV19 with TRBJ2-1; tentative D call: TRBD1 (5 bases). The CDR3 is made up of 14 amino acids. The germline V gene has CDR1 LNHDA and CDR2 SQIVND (reference sequence). V was trimmed by 4 bases and J by 8 bases, leaving 15 bases between them. The CDR3 sequence: CASSKESWGDEQFF. Written as DNA, the CDR3 is TGTGCCAGTAGTAAGGAGAGCTGGGGCGATGAGCAGTTCTTC. The full variable domain, in which reference TRBV19 and TRBJ2-1 provide the parts outside the CDR3, is DGGITQSPKYLFRKEGQNVTLSCEQNLNHDAMYWYRQDPGQGLRLIYYSQIVNDFQKGDIAEGYSVSREKKESFPLTVTSAQKNPTAFYLCASSKESWGDEQFFGPGTRLTVL.

This clone was observed a few times. CDR3 sequence (DNA): TGTGCCAGTACGGTTGCCGGGACAGGGGGCAGGACTGAAGCTTTCTTT. Amino acid sequence: CASTVAGTGGRTEAFF. This chain links TRBV19 with TRBJ1-1, with TRBD1 matching 12 bases. The germline V gene has CDR1 LNHDA and CDR2 SQIVND (reference sequence). V lost 7 bases, J lost 5 bases, and 11 bases stayed unmatched. CDR3 length: 16 amino acids. Filled out from reference TRBV19 and TRBJ1-1, the complete variable domain reads DGGITQSPKYLFRKEGQNVTLSCEQNLNHDAMYWYRQDPGQGLRLIYYSQIVNDFQKGDIAEGYSVSREKKESFPLTVTSAQKNPTAFYLCASTVAGTGGRTEAFFGQGTRLTVV.

The chain uses TRBV28 and TRBJ1-1, with unresolved D. CDR1 is MDHEN and CDR2 is SYDVKM in the germline V gene. The CDR3 runs 14 residues. Trimming left V 5 bases short and J 2 bases short, with 12 bases between. This CDR3 is CASSPSGSNTEAFF. In DNA form, the CDR3 reads TGTGCCAGCAGTCCCTCGGGCAGCAACACTGAAGCTTTCTTT.

This clone was counted only a few times. The chain carries TRBV5-4 and TRBJ1-2; D perhaps matches TRBD1 (6 bases). CDR3 length: 16 amino acids. V lost 1 base and J 2 bases, leaving 15 bases between the germline ends. Germline V CDR1 and CDR2: SGHNT, YYREEE (reference sequence). The CDR3 reads CASSLRAQGSNYGYTF. In DNA, the CDR3 is TGTGCCAGCAGCTTGAGGGCACAGGGTTCCAACTATGGCTACACCTTC.

The V and J genes are TRBV5-1 and TRBJ1-2; D is ambiguous. Germline CDR1 SGHRS, CDR2 YFSETQ. CDR3 length: 15 residues. V was clipped by 0 bases and J by 3 bases, with 12 bases between them. CDR3 DNA: TGCGCCAGCAGCTTGGTTTCTTCAGGTGACTATGGCTACACCTTC. Translating gives CASSLVSSGDYGYTF.

With respect to this clone: Given a much more abundant clone one base away, this may be a read error. The chain combines TRBV5-1 with TRBJ2-4; D possibly matches TRBD1 or TRBD2 (5 bases each). V gave up 0 bases and J gave up 7 bases, with 11 bases separating them. The length of the CDR3 is 14 residues. Germline CDR1 and CDR2: SGHRS and YFSETQ. This CDR3 reads CASSLVGEENIQYF. The CDR3 DNA reads TGCGCCAGCAGCTTGGTGGGGGAAGAGAACATTCAGTACTTC.

V gene TRBV19 combines with J gene TRBJ2-7; D may be TRBD1 or TRBD2 (5 bases each). With 3 bases removed from V and 2 bases from J, the gap between germline ends came to 17 bases. Looked up from germline, CDR1 is LNHDA and CDR2 is SQIVND (reference sequence). The CDR3 sequence is 16 residues long. In DNA form, the CDR3 reads TGTGCCAGTAGTATGGTTTGGGGGTCCCTCACCTACGAGCAGTACTTC. Translation: CASSMVWGSLTYEQYF.

J is TRBJ1-2 and V is TRBV7-8; 7 nucleotides match TRBD1. CDR1 and CDR2 (germline): SGHVS, FQNEAQ. The CDR3 runs 15 residues. Unmatched junction bases numbered 4, after V lost 2 bases and J lost 1 base. CDR3 region: CASSLTGTDNYGYTF. The CDR3 coding sequence is TGTGCCAGCAGCTTAACCGGGACAGATAACTATGGCTACACCTTC.

This clone was seen a handful of times. The chain uses TRBV5-1 and TRBJ2-3; 7 bases map to TRBD1. Germline V gene sequence: CDR1 SGHRS, CDR2 YFSETQ. Trimming took 0 bases from V and 2 from J; bases not matched to a gene: 9. CDR3 length: 17 residues. Here the CDR3 reads CASSLGPDRLITDTQYF. CDR3 bases: TGCGCCAGCAGCTTGGGACCGGACAGGCTGATCACAGATACGCAGTATTTT.

The chain has TRBV30 and TRBJ1-2, with D tentatively TRBD1 (6 bases). This CDR3 has 15 residues. V lost 0 bases and J lost 9, with 20 bases in between. CDR1 is GTSNPN and CDR2 is SVGIG in the germline V gene (reference sequence). CDR3 DNA sequence: TGTGCCTGGAGTGTCACCTCGGGGGCGTTCGACAGCTACACCTTC. This gives the protein CAWSVTSGAFDSYTF. Full variable domain (remainder filled in from reference TRBV30 and TRBJ1-2): SQTIHQWPATLVQPVGSPLSLECTVEGTSNPNLYWYRQAAGRGLQLLFYSVGIGQISSEVPQNLSASRPQDRQFILSSKKLLLSDSGFYLCAWSVTSGAFDSYTFGSGTRLTVV.